The 13 T cell receptor beta chains presented below share a single source sample, sequenced in a study of post-analysis software for immune sequencing data. These receptors are not linked to any known antigen. The TCR beta cDNA libraries contained unique molecular identifiers. One entry per CDR3 protein results from TCRdb running MiXCR on the PCR reads. In the table there are roughly 800,000 distinct CDR3 sequences, 53% of which are singletons. Study-wide points: Controls showed lower frequencies than patients for 5 or 6 TRBV segments, and TRBV5-6, TRBV5-1 and TRBV20-1 were among these.

Sequencing input: blood. These receptors were obtained from a girl aged 5 to 17 with multiple sclerosis.

The J gene is TRBJ2-2, the V gene TRBV29-1, with D unresolved. The germline V and J ends were trimmed by 5 bases and 2 bases, with 0 bases remaining between them. Germline CDR1 and CDR2: SQVTM and ANQGSEA. The CDR3 contains 10 residues. The chain's CDR3 is CSVNTGELFF. Written as DNA, the CDR3 is TGCAGCGTTAACACCGGGGAGCTGTTTTTT.

The table lists this clonotype with a few counts. A read error may account for a junction end that differs from germline. The chain employs TRBV6-5 and TRBJ1-5; D is perhaps TRBD1 (6 bases). The CDR3 loop spans 13 amino acids. CDR1 is MNHEY and CDR2 is SVGAGI in the germline V gene. The CDR3 DNA sequence: TGTGCCACCACCACAGGGAGCAGTCAGCCCCAGCATTTT. This translates into CATTTGSSQPQHF.

This chain uses TRBV28 with TRBJ2-3; D is ambiguous. Germline CDR1 and CDR2: MDHEN and SYDVKM. Trimming pared 3 bases from V and 0 bases from J, leaving 16 bases between. The CDR3 has 17 amino acids. The CDR3: CASSFSVQSSSTDTQYF. The CDR3 DNA reads TGTGCCAGCAGTTTTTCAGTACAATCGTCTAGCACAGATACGCAGTATTTT.

The J gene is TRBJ2-4, the V gene TRBV21-1. The J call may not be correct, given that the DNA end is closer to TRBJ2-7. TRBV21-1 is labeled a pseudogene. The CDR3 covers 15 residues. CDR3 residues: CASSKLGPFAYEQYF. The CDR3 DNA reads TGTGCCAGCAGCAAATTAGGTCCATTCGCCTACGAGCAGTACTTC.

The V gene is TRBV7-2, the J gene TRBJ2-2, with D perhaps matching TRBD1 or TRBD2 (6 bases each). The CDR3 loop spans 17 amino acids. Germline V gene data show CDR1 as SGHTA and CDR2 as FQGNSA. The ends were cut back, 1 base at V and 3 bases at J, with 15 bases in the middle. The CDR3: CASSLVLGGPYTGELFF. The DNA for the CDR3 is TGTGCCAGCAGCTTAGTTCTAGGGGGGCCGTACACCGGGGAGCTGTTTTTT.

The chain recombines TRBV4-1 with TRBJ1-2; D not resolved. This CDR3 is 13 amino acids long. The V end was cut by 3 bases, the J end by 2 bases, with 7 bases between. CDR1 is MGHRA, CDR2 YSYEKL, per germline. This CDR3 is CASSHSENYGYTF. Written as DNA, the CDR3 is TGCGCCAGCAGCCATTCGGAGAACTATGGCTACACCTTC.

V is TRBV20-1 and J is TRBJ2-3, with D possibly being TRBD1 (6 bases). The ends were cut back, 0 bases at V and 0 bases at J, with 10 bases in the middle. Germline V gives CDR1 DFQATT, CDR2 SNEGSKA (reference sequence). The CDR3 runs 15 residues. CDR3 in DNA: TGCAGTGCTAGAGAAGGGGGACCAAGCACAGATACGCAGTATTTT. Translating it yields CSAREGGPSTDTQYF.

The chain has TRBV20-1 and TRBJ2-7; 7 bases agree with TRBD1. This CDR3 has 15 residues. Per the germline V gene, CDR1 is DFQATT and CDR2 is SNEGSKA (reference sequence). J was trimmed by 4 bases and V by 1 base; bases with no gene match: 10. CDR3 loop: CSARGLPGQAYEQYF. DNA of the CDR3: TGCAGTGCTAGAGGCCTCCCCGGACAGGCTTACGAGCAGTACTTC.

This chain joins TRBV28 and TRBJ1-1; TRBD1 might be the D (6 bases). The CDR3 spans 14 residues. Trimming shortened V by 5 bases and J by 7 bases, and 17 bases separated the two germline ends. CDR1 and CDR2 from the germline V gene are MDHEN and SYDVKM. The CDR3 region has the DNA TGTGCCAGCAGTGCTCCGGGGGGCTGCGGTGAAGCTTTCTTT. It yields the protein CASSAPGGCGEAFF.

This chain links TRBV5-1 with TRBJ2-7; TRBD1 might be the D (5 bases). Germline assignment: CDR1 SGHRS and CDR2 YFSETQ. Trimming cost V 4 bases and J 3 bases, with 14 bases left between them. The CDR3 contains 14 residues. CDR3 residues: CASSQGRDNYEQYF. In DNA form, the CDR3 reads TGCGCCAGCAGCCAGGGCAGGGATAACTACGAGCAGTACTTC.

This clonotype was counted a few times. This sequence joins TRBV20-1 and TRBJ2-5, with 9 bases fitting TRBD1. The end of the DNA fits TRBJ2-7 better, so the J call may be wrong. This CDR3 comprises 14 residues. CDR1 is DFQATT, CDR2 SNEGSKA, per germline (reference sequence). CDR3 residues: CSATYRGRPYEQYF. CDR3 sequence (DNA): TGCAGTGCTACTTACAGGGGGCGCCCCTACGAGCAGTACTTC.

This chain links TRBV7-9 with TRBJ1-1, with 9 bases that match TRBD1. In germline, CDR1 is SEHNR, CDR2 FQNEAQ (reference sequence). The CDR3 sequence is 14 residues long. V shed 5 bases and J 4 bases; nucleotides not matched to a gene: 5. Written as DNA, the CDR3 is TGTGCCAGCAGCCGGGACAGGGAAGCCACTGAAGCTTTCTTT. Amino acid sequence: CASSRDREATEAFF.

This clonotype was observed a few times. The chain joins TRBV10-3 to TRBJ2-6; weak D call: TRBD1 (6 bases). CDR3 length: 16 residues. Trimming took 6 bases from V and 3 from J, leaving 15 bases between them. Germline V gives CDR1 ENHRY, CDR2 SYGVKD. This CDR3 is CAISAKQGSGANVLTF. DNA of the CDR3: TGTGCCATCAGCGCTAAACAGGGAAGTGGGGCCAACGTCCTGACTTTC.